The clone carrying this T cell receptor beta chain was seen a few times. The time point: pre-sensitization, week 0. Described treatment: therapeutic diphenylcyclopropenone sensitization with weekly scalp DPC. TCRdb itself ran the RACE reads through MiXCR, one entry per CDR3 protein. Of 38,000 or so distinct CDR3 sequences listed, less than 8.5% are singletons. These data come from a study of human T cells and chemical hapten exposure. This sequence originates from a woman aged 45-60 years with alopecia areata. Some clones in this sample may be carry-over from other donors' samples. Sequencing used whole blood, obtained in connection with sensitization to the hapten diphenylcyclopropenone (DPC).

The CDR3 DNA reads TGCGCCAGCAGTGAGGGCGGACTAGGGATAAGGACCCAGTACTTC. Protein: CASSEGGLGIRTQYF. This chain joins TRBV10-1 and TRBJ2-5; 7 bases map to TRBD2. J gave up 7 bases and V 2 bases, and 10 bases lay outside the gene matches. CDR1 WNHNN and CDR2 SYGVQD come from the germline V gene (reference sequence). The CDR3 is 15 amino acids.